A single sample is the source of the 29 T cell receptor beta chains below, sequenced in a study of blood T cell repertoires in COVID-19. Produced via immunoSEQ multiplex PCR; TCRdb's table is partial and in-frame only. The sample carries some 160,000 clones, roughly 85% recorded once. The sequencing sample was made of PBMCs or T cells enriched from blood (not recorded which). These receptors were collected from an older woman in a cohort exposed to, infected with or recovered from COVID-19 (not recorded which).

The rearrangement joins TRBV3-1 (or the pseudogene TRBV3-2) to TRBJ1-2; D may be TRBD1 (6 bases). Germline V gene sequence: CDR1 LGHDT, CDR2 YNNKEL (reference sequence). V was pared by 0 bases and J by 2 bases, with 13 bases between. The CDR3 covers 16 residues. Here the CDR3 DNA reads TGTGCCAGCAGCCAAGATGCGGGCAGGGGAAACTATGGCTACACCTTC. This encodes CASSQDAGRGNYGYTF.

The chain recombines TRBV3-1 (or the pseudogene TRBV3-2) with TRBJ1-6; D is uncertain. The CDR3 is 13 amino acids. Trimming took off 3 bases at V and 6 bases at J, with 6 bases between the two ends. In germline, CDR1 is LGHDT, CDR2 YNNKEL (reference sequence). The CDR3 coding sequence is TGTGCCAGCAGCCAGAGCTTTAATTCACCCCTCCACTTT. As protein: CASSQSFNSPLHF.

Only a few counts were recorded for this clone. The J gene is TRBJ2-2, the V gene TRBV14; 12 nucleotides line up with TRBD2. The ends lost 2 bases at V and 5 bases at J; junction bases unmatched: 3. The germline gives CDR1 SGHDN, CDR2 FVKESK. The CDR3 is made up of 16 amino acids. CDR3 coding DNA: TGTGCCAGCAGCCAAATCGGGACTAGCGGGACCGGGGAGCTGTTTTTT. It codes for CASSQIGTSGTGELFF.

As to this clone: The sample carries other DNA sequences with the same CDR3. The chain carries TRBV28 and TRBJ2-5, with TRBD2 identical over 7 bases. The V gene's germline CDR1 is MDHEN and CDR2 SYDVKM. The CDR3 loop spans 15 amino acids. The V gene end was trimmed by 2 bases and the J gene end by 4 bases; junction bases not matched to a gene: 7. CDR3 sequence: CASSLAGTGGETQYF. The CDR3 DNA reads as TGTGCCAGCAGTTTAGCTGGGACGGGGGGAGAGACCCAGTACTTC.

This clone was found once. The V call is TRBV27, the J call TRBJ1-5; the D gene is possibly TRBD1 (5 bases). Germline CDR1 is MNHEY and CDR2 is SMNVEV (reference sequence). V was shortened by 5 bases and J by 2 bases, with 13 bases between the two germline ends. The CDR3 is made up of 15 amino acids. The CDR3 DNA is TGTGCCAGCAGTGCCAGGGTTGAGGGCAATCAGCCCCAGCATTTT. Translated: CASSARVEGNQPQHF.

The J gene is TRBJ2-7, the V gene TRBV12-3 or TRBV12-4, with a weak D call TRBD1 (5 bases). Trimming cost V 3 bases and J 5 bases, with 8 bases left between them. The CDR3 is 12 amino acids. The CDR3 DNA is TGTGCCAGCAGTTTCACAGGCGACGAGCAGTACTTC. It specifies CASSFTGDEQYF.

The CDR3 coding sequence is TGTGCCAGCAGCATCCAAGATACGCAGTATTTT. Its protein is CASSIQDTQYF. The V gene is TRBV3-1 (or the pseudogene TRBV3-2), the J gene TRBJ2-3; no clear D gene. The CDR3 covers 11 residues. Germline V gene lookup returns CDR1 LGHDT and CDR2 YNNKEL (reference sequence). The V and J ends lost 5 bases and 5 bases respectively, with 5 bases between them.

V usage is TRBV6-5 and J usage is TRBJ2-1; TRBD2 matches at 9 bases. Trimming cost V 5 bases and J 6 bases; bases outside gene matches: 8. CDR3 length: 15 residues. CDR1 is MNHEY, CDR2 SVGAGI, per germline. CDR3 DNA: TGTGCCAGCAGTCGTAGCGGGAGAAGCTCCAATGAGCAGTTCTTC. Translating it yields CASSRSGRSSNEQFF.

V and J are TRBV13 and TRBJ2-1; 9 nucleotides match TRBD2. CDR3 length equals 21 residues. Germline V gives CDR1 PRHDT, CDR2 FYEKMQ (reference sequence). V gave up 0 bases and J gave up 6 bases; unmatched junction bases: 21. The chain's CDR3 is CASSLGLKYRPTSGLPNEQFF. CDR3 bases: TGTGCCAGCAGCTTAGGCCTAAAGTACCGCCCGACTAGCGGACTTCCCAATGAGCAGTTCTTC.

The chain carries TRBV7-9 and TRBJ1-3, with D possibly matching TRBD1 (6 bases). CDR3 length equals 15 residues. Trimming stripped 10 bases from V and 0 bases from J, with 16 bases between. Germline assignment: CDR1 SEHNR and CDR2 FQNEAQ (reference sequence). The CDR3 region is CATDSGTNSGNTIYF. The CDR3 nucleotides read TGTGCCACTGACTCCGGGACAAACTCTGGAAACACCATATATTTT. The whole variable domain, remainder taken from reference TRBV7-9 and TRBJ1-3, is DTGVSQNPRHKITKRGQNVTFRCDPISEHNRLYWYRQTLGQGPEFLTYFQNEAQLEKSRLLSDRFSAERPKGSFSTLEIQRTEQGDSAMYLCATDSGTNSGNTIYFGEGSWLTVV.

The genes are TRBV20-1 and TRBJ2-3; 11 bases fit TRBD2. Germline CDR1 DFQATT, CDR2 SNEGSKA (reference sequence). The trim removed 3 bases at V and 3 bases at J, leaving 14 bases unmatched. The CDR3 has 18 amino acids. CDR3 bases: TGCAGTGCTAGTGCCTCCTCGCGACTAGCGGGAAGGACAGATACGCAGTATTTT. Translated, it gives CSASASSRLAGRTDTQYF.

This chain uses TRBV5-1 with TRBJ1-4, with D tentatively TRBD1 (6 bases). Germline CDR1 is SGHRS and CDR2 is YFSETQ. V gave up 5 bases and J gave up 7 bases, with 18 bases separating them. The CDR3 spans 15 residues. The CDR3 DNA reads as TGCGCCAGCAGTTTATACTCAGGGGCGCGTGAAAAACTGTTTTTT. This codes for CASSLYSGAREKLFF.

CDR3 in DNA: TGCGCCAGCATTTCACAGCAGAACACTGAAGCTTTCTTT. It codes for CASISQQNTEAFF. The chain recombines TRBV4-1 with TRBJ1-1, with unresolved D. The germline V and J ends were trimmed by 7 bases and 1 base, with 10 bases remaining between them. Per germline, CDR1 MGHRA and CDR2 YSYEKL. This CDR3 has 13 amino acids.

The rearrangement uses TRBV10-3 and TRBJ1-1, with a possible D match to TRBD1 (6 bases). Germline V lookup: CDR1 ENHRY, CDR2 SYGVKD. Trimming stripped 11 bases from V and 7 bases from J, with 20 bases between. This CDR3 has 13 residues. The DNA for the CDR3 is TGTGCCTATCAGGACAGCTCCGCAGGTGAAGCTTTCTTT. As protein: CAYQDSSAGEAFF.

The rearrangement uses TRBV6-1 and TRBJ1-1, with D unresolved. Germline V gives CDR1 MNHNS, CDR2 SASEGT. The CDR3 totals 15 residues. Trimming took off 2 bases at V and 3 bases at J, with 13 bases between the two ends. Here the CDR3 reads CASSEQSGGYTEAFF. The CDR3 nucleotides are TGTGCCAGCAGTGAACAATCCGGCGGGTACACTGAAGCTTTCTTT.

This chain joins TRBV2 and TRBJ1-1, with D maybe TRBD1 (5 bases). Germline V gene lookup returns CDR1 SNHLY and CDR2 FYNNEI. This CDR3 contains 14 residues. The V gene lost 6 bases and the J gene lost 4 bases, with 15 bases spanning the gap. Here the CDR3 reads CASSYGGVRTEAFF. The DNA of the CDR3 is TGTGCCAGCAGCTACGGGGGGGTGCGCACTGAAGCTTTCTTT.

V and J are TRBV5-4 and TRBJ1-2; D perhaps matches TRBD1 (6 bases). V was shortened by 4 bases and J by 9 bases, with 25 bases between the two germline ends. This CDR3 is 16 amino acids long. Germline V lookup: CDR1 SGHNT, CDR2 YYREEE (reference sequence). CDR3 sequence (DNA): TGTGCCAGCAGCACGGCCAGGGACCGGGGGGCGGCAAGCTACACCTTC. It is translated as CASSTARDRGAASYTF.

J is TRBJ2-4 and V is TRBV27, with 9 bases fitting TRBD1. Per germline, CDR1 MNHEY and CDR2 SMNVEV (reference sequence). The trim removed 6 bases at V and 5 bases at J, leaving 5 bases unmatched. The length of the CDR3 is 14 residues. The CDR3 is CASRKGQGENIQYF. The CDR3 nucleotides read TGTGCCAGCAGGAAGGGACAGGGAGAAAACATTCAGTACTTC.

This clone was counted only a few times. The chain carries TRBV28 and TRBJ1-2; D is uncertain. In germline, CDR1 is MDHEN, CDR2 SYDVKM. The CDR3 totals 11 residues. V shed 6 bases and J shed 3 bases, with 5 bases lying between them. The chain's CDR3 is CASSGDYGYTF. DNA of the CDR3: TGTGCCAGCAGCGGGGACTATGGCTACACCTTC.

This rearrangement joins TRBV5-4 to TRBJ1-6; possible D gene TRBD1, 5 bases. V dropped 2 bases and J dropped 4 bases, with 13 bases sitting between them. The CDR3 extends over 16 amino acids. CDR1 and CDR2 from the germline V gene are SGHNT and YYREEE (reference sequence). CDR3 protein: CASSLGAGRYNSPLHF. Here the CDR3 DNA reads TGTGCCAGCAGCTTAGGGGCAGGCAGATATAATTCACCCCTCCACTTT.

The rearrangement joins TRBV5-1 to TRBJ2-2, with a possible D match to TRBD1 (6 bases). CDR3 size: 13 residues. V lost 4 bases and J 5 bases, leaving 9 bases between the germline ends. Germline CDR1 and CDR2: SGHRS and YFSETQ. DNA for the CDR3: TGCGCCAGCAGCGCACAGGGTACCGGGGAGCTGTTTTTT. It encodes CASSAQGTGELFF.

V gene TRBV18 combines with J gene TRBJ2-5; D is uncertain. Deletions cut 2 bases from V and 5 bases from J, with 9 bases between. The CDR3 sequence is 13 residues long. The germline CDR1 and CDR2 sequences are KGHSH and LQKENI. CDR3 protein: CASSPGVEETQYF. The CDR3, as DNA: TGTGCCAGCTCACCAGGAGTCGAGGAGACCCAGTACTTC.

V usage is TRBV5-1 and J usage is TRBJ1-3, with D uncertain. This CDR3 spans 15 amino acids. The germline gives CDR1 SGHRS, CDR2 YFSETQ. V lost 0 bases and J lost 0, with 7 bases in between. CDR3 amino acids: CASSLGQSSGNTIYF. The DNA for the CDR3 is TGCGCCAGCAGCTTGGGACAAAGCTCTGGAAACACCATATATTTT.

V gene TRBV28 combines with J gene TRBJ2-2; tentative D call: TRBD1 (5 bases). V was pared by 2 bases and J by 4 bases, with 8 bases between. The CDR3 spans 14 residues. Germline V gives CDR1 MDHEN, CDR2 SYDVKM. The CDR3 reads CASSLQGSTGELFF. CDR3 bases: TGTGCCAGCAGTTTACAGGGCAGCACCGGGGAGCTGTTTTTT.

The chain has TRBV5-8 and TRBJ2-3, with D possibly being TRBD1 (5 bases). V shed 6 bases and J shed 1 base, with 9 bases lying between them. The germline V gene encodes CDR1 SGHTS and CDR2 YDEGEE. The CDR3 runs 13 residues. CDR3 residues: CASTPRGTDTQYF. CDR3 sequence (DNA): TGTGCCAGCACCCCCAGGGGCACAGATACGCAGTATTTT.

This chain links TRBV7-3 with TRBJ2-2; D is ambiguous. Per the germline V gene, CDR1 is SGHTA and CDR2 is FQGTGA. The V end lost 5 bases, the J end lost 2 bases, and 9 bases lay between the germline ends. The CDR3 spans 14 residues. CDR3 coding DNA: TGTGCCAGCAGCCCAACCCTAAACACCGGGGAGCTGTTTTTT. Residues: CASSPTLNTGELFF.

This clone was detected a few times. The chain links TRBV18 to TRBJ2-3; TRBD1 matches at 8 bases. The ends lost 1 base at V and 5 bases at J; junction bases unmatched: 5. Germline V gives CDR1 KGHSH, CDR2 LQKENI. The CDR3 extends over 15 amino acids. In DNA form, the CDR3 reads TGTGCCAGCTCACCACGTCAGGGGGCAGAAGATACGCAGTATTTT. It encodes CASSPRQGAEDTQYF.

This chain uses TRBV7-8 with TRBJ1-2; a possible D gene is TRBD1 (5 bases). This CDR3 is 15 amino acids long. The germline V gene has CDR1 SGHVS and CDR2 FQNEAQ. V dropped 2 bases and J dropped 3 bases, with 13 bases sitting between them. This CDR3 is CASSLFGGVDYGYTF. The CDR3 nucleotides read TGTGCCAGCAGCTTATTTGGGGGGGTGGACTATGGCTACACCTTC.

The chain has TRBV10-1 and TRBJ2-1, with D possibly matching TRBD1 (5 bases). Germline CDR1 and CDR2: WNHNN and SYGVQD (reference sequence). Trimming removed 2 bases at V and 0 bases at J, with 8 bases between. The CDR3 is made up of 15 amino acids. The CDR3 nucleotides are TGCGCCAGCAGTGAGAGACAGAGCTCCTACAATGAGCAGTTCTTC. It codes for CASSERQSSYNEQFF.